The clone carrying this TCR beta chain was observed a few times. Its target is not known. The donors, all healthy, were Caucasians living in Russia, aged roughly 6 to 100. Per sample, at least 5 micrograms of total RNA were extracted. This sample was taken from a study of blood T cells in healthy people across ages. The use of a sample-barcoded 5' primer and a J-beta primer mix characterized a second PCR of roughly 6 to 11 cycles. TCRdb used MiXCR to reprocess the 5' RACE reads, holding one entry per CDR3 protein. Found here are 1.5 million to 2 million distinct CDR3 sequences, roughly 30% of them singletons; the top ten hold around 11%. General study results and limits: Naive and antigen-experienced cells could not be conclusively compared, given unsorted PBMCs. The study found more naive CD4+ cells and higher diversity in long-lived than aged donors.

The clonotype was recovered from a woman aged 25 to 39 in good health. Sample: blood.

The CDR3 is CASSQTLTGGEYF. DNA for the CDR3: TGTGCCAGCAGCCAAACCCTGACAGGGGGCGAGTACTTC. The chain combines TRBV12-3 or TRBV12-4 with TRBJ2-7, with TRBD1 identical over 10 bases. The CDR3 length is 13 residues. The ends lost 6 bases at V and 11 bases at J; junction bases unmatched: 10.